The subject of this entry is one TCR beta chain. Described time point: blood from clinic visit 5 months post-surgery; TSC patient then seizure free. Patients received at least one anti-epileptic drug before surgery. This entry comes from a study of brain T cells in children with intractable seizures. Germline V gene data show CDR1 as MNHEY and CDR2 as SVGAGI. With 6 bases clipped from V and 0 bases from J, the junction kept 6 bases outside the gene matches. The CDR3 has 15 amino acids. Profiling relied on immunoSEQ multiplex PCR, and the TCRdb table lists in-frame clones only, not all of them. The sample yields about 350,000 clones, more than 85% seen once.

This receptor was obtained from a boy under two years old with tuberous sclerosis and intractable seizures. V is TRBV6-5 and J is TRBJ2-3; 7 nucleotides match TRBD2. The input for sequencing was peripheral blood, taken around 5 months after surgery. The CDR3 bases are TGTGCCAGCAGAGGACTAGACCGAAGCACAGATACGCAGTATTTT. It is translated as CASRGLDRSTDTQYF.